The rows below give T cell receptor beta chains drawn from one sample of a study of blood T cell repertoires in COVID-19. TCRdb's copy holds only in-frame clones and misses some; the assay was immunoSEQ multiplex PCR. In the table there are 60,000 or so clones, 70% to 85% of which are singletons. Source material: peripheral blood. These receptor sequences come from a man aged 60-69 years with acute or convalescent COVID-19. CDR3s include the opening cysteine and the closing phenylalanine or tryptophan. D genes are given only for firm matches. For some rows the clone size is stated as once, few or many, or as a class when expanded; others skip it.

J gene,clone size,D gene,V gene,CDR3 length,CDR3 DNA,CDR3 protein
TRBJ1-5,NA,NA,TRBV27,14,TGTGCCAGCAGTTATGAGGGCCCCAATCAGCCCCAGCATTTT,CASSYEGPNQPQHF
TRBJ1-3,NA,NA,TRBV19,12,TGTGTCCTTACGGTACCTGGAAACACCATATATTTT,CVLTVPGNTIYF
TRBJ1-2,NA,TRBD1,TRBV19,16,TGTGCCAGTAGTATAGAAGTCACAGGGGGCGCGAATGGCTACACCTTC,CASSIEVTGGANGYTF
TRBJ1-5,NA,NA,TRBV12-3/TRBV12-4,13,TGTGCCAGCAAGGCGACGGGGGGCGAGCCCCAGCATTTT,CASKATGGEPQHF
TRBJ2-7,NA,NA,TRBV4-2,15,TGTGCCAGCAGCCAAGGAGGACTCTCCGACTACGAGCAGTACTTC,CASSQGGLSDYEQYF
TRBJ1-6,NA,NA,TRBV2,14,TGTGCCAGCAGTGAAATAACAGTTGATTCACCCCTCCACTTT,CASSEITVDSPLHF
TRBJ1-3,NA,NA,TRBV11-2,13,TGTGCCAGCAGCCCTCGAGAGGAAAACACCATATATTTT,CASSPREENTIYF
TRBJ1-4,NA,NA,TRBV5-1,14,TGCGCCAGCAGCTTGGGGACGGCGGGCGAAAAACTGTTTTTT,CASSLGTAGEKLFF
TRBJ2-3,few,NA,TRBV6-5,15,TGTGCCAGCAGTTACGGTCAGGGGATGGGAGATACGCAGTATTTT,CASSYGQGMGDTQYF
TRBJ2-5,NA,NA,TRBV21-1,15,TGTGCCAGCAGCAAAGTAATGGACAGGTTTGAGACCCAGTACTTC,CASSKVMDRFETQYF
TRBJ1-2,NA,NA,TRBV25-1,12,TGTGCCAGTTTTACAGCAAACTATGGCTACACCTTC,CASFTANYGYTF
TRBJ2-7,NA,NA,TRBV5-1,18,TGCGCCAGCAGCTTCTTTCCTGAGGGCACCGGATTATCCTACGAGCAGTACTTC,CASSFFPEGTGLSYEQYF
TRBJ1-5,NA,NA,TRBV10-3,12,TGTGCCATCAGGGCAGACAATCAGCCCCAGCATTTT,CAIRADNQPQHF
TRBJ1-5,NA,NA,TRBV28,14,TGTGCCAGCAGTCTGAGGTATAGCAATCAGCCCCAGCATTTT,CASSLRYSNQPQHF
TRBJ2-5,NA,TRBD1,TRBV28,13,TGTGCCACTTCAGGGGGTGGCCAAGAGACCCAGTACTTC,CATSGGGQETQYF
TRBJ1-3,NA,NA,TRBV10-2,14,TGCGCCAGCAGTCTCGGTAGTTCTGGAAACACCATATATTTT,CASSLGSSGNTIYF
TRBJ2-7,NA,TRBD1,TRBV25-1,12,TGTGCCAGCCAGGGGGACTCCTACGAGCAGTACTTC,CASQGDSYEQYF
TRBJ1-2,NA,TRBD1,TRBV2,14,TGTGCCAGCAGCCCCGGGACAGGGAACTATGGCTACACCTTC,CASSPGTGNYGYTF
TRBJ1-1,NA,NA,TRBV7-6,16,TGTGCCAGCAGCTCGATTTCTGGCAGGGGGAACACTGAAGCTTTCTTT,CASSSISGRGNTEAFF
TRBJ2-3,NA,TRBD2,TRBV24-1,16,TGTGCCATCCTAAGACTAGCGGGGGGGTGCAGGGATACGCAGTATTTT,CAILRLAGGCRDTQYF
TRBJ2-2,NA,TRBD2,TRBV5-1,20,TGCGCCAGCAGCTCGAGACCCGGGACTAGCGGGACCCTGAACACCGGGGAGCTGTTTTTT,CASSSRPGTSGTLNTGELFF
TRBJ1-1,NA,NA,TRBV27,14,TGTGCCAGCAGCCCTTGGGGGGTTGGTACTGAAGCTTTCTTT,CASSPWGVGTEAFF
TRBJ2-7,NA,NA,TRBV4-1,16,TGCGCCAGCAGCCAAGATCTGGGCCAGGGCTCCTACGAGCAGTACTTC,CASSQDLGQGSYEQYF
TRBJ2-3,NA,NA,TRBV10-3,15,TGTGCCATCAGCCAGACAGCGTCAAGCACAGATACGCAGTATTTT,CAISQTASSTDTQYF
TRBJ2-7,NA,TRBD1,TRBV27,11,TGTGCCAGCCTTCGACAGGGCGAGCAGTACTTC,CASLRQGEQYF
TRBJ1-6,few,TRBD1,TRBV4-1,14,TGCGCCAGCAGCCGGGACAGCCAGAATTCACCCCTCCACTTT,CASSRDSQNSPLHF
TRBJ1-2,NA,TRBD1,TRBV19,15,TGTGCCAGTAGGTCCAAACAGGGGGCGCTTGGAGGCTACACCTTC,CASRSKQGALGGYTF
TRBJ2-6,NA,NA,TRBV7-3,16,TGTGCCAGCAGCTTAACAGCCGGGTCTGGGGCCAACGTCCTGACTTTC,CASSLTAGSGANVLTF
TRBJ1-4,NA,NA,TRBV7-2,14,TGTGCCAGCGCCTGGGGGGCAACTAATGAAAAACTGTTTTTT,CASAWGATNEKLFF